The rows below give T cell receptor beta chains drawn from one sample of a study of T cell repertoires in cytomegalovirus infection. TCRdb independently ran MiXCR on the reads; one entry per CDR3 protein. The sample has hundreds of thousands of distinct CDR3 sequences; approximately 25% are singletons. What was sequenced was CD8+ T cells from PBMCs. Receptors originate from a human donor in good health (CMV status not recorded). Some clones in this sample may be carry-over from other donors' samples. Each CDR3 is given with its conserved first and last residue. Fields, in order: CDR3 DNA, CDR3 protein, J gene, V gene, clone size, D gene. The D gene is left open where the match is weak. Clone size is shown for a subset of rows, as once, few, many or a class of expanded clone.

DNA: TGTGCCAGCTCAACCTCCCTAACAGGGGCCAATCAGCCCCAGCAATTT
CDR3: CASSTSLTGANQPQQF
J: TRBJ1-5
V: TRBV18
size: NA
D: TRBD1

DNA: TGCGCCAGCAGCGAAAGGGCTAGCGGTTGGTACGAGCAGTACTTC
CDR3: CASSERASGWYEQYF
J: TRBJ2-7
V: TRBV5-1
size: few
D: TRBD2

DNA: TGTGCCAGCACCTCGGGGGCGGTAGAGACCCAGTACTTC
CDR3: CASTSGAVETQYF
J: TRBJ2-5
V: TRBV7-9
size: NA
D: NA

DNA: TGTGCCAGCAGCTCCACCGGGGGCACCTCAAACACTGAAGCTTTCTTT
CDR3: CASSSTGGTSNTEAFF
J: TRBJ1-1
V: TRBV28
size: NA
D: NA

DNA: TGTGCCAGCAGCCAAGAAGGCGGGACAGGGGCCCCGTGGCAGTACTTC
CDR3: CASSQEGGTGAPWQYF
J: TRBJ2-4
V: TRBV14
size: NA
D: TRBD1

DNA: TGTGCCAGCACCCCGGACAGGGGAACGAACACCGGGGAGCTGTTTTTT
CDR3: CASTPDRGTNTGELFF
J: TRBJ2-2
V: TRBV12-3/TRBV12-4
size: NA
D: TRBD1

DNA: TGTGCCAGCAGCACCTCCGGGACAGTCTATGGCTACACCTTC
CDR3: CASSTSGTVYGYTF
J: TRBJ1-2
V: TRBV7-2
size: many
D: TRBD1

DNA: TGTGCCAGCAGCTTAGAGTATTCAACTCTCCGCACCGGGGAGCTGTTTTTT
CDR3: CASSLEYSTLRTGELFF
J: TRBJ2-2
V: TRBV7-8
size: many
D: NA

DNA: TGTGCCAGCAGCACCCCGCAGGGTGTAGATACGCAGTATTTT
CDR3: CASSTPQGVDTQYF
J: TRBJ2-3
V: TRBV6-5
size: NA
D: NA

DNA: TGTGCCAGCAGCCAAGATCACAGACTAGTCTCTAGCACAGATACGCAGTATTTT
CDR3: CASSQDHRLVSSTDTQYF
J: TRBJ2-3
V: TRBV14
size: few
D: NA

DNA: TGTGCCAGCAGCTTAGCGCACGCCTCTGGGGCCAACGTCCTGACTTTC
CDR3: CASSLAHASGANVLTF
J: TRBJ2-6
V: TRBV7-9
size: many
D: NA

DNA: TGCGCCAGCAAGGGGAATGGCTACACCTTC
CDR3: CASKGNGYTF
J: TRBJ1-2
V: TRBV4-1
size: NA
D: NA

DNA: TGTGCCAGCAGACACCTCACAGGGTGGAACACTGAAGCTTTCTTT
CDR3: CASRHLTGWNTEAFF
J: TRBJ1-1
V: TRBV6-2/TRBV6-3
size: NA
D: NA

DNA: TGTGCCAGCAGACCCCGGAGGACAAGGGTCCGTGAGCAGTTCTTC
CDR3: CASRPRRTRVREQFF
J: TRBJ2-1
V: TRBV6-1
size: NA
D: NA

DNA: TGTGCCAGCAGCTCTATGGGGCTAGACCTCCAAGAGACCCAGTACTTC
CDR3: CASSSMGLDLQETQYF
J: TRBJ2-5
V: TRBV11-2
size: NA
D: NA

DNA: TGTGCCAGCAGCCTTTCGGGGATCCCAGATACGCAGTATTTT
CDR3: CASSLSGIPDTQYF
J: TRBJ2-3
V: TRBV14
size: few
D: NA

DNA: TGTGCCAGCAGCCGTTCCGGGGCAATAGTCGATGAGCAGTTCTTC
CDR3: CASSRSGAIVDEQFF
J: TRBJ2-1
V: TRBV7-3
size: NA
D: NA

DNA: TGTGCCAGCTCGGGGGTCCGGGACAGCCATTCTCGTAACTATGGCTACACCTTC
CDR3: CASSGVRDSHSRNYGYTF
J: TRBJ1-2
V: TRBV6-8
size: NA
D: TRBD1

DNA: TGCGCCAGCAGCCAAGTACCCGCCACTGAAGCTTTCTTT
CDR3: CASSQVPATEAFF
J: TRBJ1-1
V: TRBV4-1
size: NA
D: NA

DNA: TGCAGCGGGACCGCGAACACCGGGGAGCTGTTTTTT
CDR3: CSGTANTGELFF
J: TRBJ2-2
V: TRBV20-1
size: few
D: NA

DNA: TGCGCCAGCATCAGAGGGTTTGGTACTGAAGCTTTCTTT
CDR3: CASIRGFGTEAFF
J: TRBJ1-1
V: TRBV10-2
size: few
D: NA

DNA: TGCAGTGCTCGCCCGCGACTCACCCAGAGTGGAAACACCATATATTTT
CDR3: CSARPRLTQSGNTIYF
J: TRBJ1-3
V: TRBV20-1
size: NA
D: NA

DNA: TGTGCCGTGGGGCCGAGCTCCTACAATGAGCAGTTCTTC
CDR3: CAVGPSSYNEQFF
J: TRBJ2-1
V: TRBV6-6
size: NA
D: NA

DNA: TGTGCCAACAGTCCCCCCGGGACAGGGCCCCATCAGCCCCAGCATTTT
CDR3: CANSPPGTGPHQPQHF
J: TRBJ1-5
V: TRBV12-3/TRBV12-4
size: once
D: TRBD1

DNA: TGTGCCAGCAGCTCCAAGCGGCTAGCGGGGGCGGCCAATGAGCAGTTCTTC
CDR3: CASSSKRLAGAANEQFF
J: TRBJ2-1
V: TRBV7-9
size: many
D: TRBD2

DNA: TGTGCCAGCAGACGAGGGACTAGCGGACCCTACGAGCAGTACTTC
CDR3: CASRRGTSGPYEQYF
J: TRBJ2-7
V: TRBV7-8
size: many
D: TRBD2

DNA: TGTGCCAGCAGTCAAACAGAGTACTCCTATAATTCACCCCTCCACTTT
CDR3: CASSQTEYSYNSPLHF
J: TRBJ1-6
V: TRBV6-5
size: NA
D: NA

DNA: TGTGCCAGCAGCTTGGCCCCCATGGAGCAGTTCTTC
CDR3: CASSLAPMEQFF
J: TRBJ2-1
V: TRBV5-6
size: few
D: NA

DNA: TGCAGCGTTGAACAAGACAGGGGAGGAAGCTTC
CDR3: CSVEQDRGGSF
J: TRBJ2-5
V: TRBV29-1
size: NA
D: TRBD1

DNA: TGTGCCAGCAGCGTTTACAGGGTCTTGAACACTGAAGCTTTCTTT
CDR3: CASSVYRVLNTEAFF
J: TRBJ1-1
V: TRBV5-6
size: NA
D: NA

DNA: TGTGCCAGCAGCTTAACAATTAGGAGCGAAGCTTTCTTT
CDR3: CASSLTIRSEAFF
J: TRBJ1-1
V: TRBV7-3
size: NA
D: NA

DNA: TGTGCCAGCAGTTACAGGGGTATCCCCTACAATGAGCAGTTCTTC
CDR3: CASSYRGIPYNEQFF
J: TRBJ2-1
V: TRBV28
size: few
D: TRBD1

DNA: TGCGCCAGCAGCGGACTGACAGGGACTTACAATGAGCGGTTCTTC
CDR3: CASSGLTGTYNERFF
J: TRBJ2-1
V: TRBV5-1
size: NA
D: NA

DNA: TGTGCCAGCAGCCCACGGGGGACAGATAATGAAAAACTGTTTTTT
CDR3: CASSPRGTDNEKLFF
J: TRBJ1-4
V: TRBV11-2
size: many
D: TRBD1

DNA: TGTGCCAGCAGCCTCCGAGACAGACACTACACTGAAGCTTTCTTT
CDR3: CASSLRDRHYTEAFF
J: TRBJ1-1
V: TRBV7-2
size: many
D: NA

DNA: TGTGCCAGCAGTTTCAATTACGATGAGGCAGCCAAAAACATTCAGTACTTC
CDR3: CASSFNYDEAAKNIQYF
J: TRBJ2-4
V: TRBV12-3/TRBV12-4
size: few
D: NA

DNA: TGTGCCAGCAGCCCCGGCAGGGAGCCCTTCCATGGCTACACCTTC
CDR3: CASSPGREPFHGYTF
J: TRBJ1-2
V: TRBV6-5
size: few
D: NA

DNA: TGTGCCAGCAGCGCCCTTGGCGGGGGACACACAGATACGCAGTATTTT
CDR3: CASSALGGGHTDTQYF
J: TRBJ2-3
V: TRBV2
size: few
D: NA

DNA: TGCAGTGCTCTGACAGGGGACTACTACGAGCAGTACTTC
CDR3: CSALTGDYYEQYF
J: TRBJ2-7
V: TRBV20-1
size: NA
D: NA

DNA: TGCAGCGTTGAGACCCGGTCGGATGGCTACACCTTC
CDR3: CSVETRSDGYTF
J: TRBJ1-2
V: TRBV29-1
size: NA
D: NA

DNA: TGTGCCAGCAGCCCAGGGGAAGGAGCTGGAAACACCATATATTTT
CDR3: CASSPGEGAGNTIYF
J: TRBJ1-3
V: TRBV7-6
size: many
D: NA

DNA: TGTGCCAGCAGCTTAGCCTGGGCTAGCGGGGGGGTGTACCAAGAGACCCAGTACTTC
CDR3: CASSLAWASGGVYQETQYF
J: TRBJ2-5
V: TRBV7-2
size: many
D: TRBD2

DNA: TGTGCCAGCTGGCTCGGGACTGGAAACACCATATATTTT
CDR3: CASWLGTGNTIYF
J: TRBJ1-3
V: TRBV7-9
size: many
D: NA

DNA: TGCAGTGCTAGTCCTAGCTCCGTCTTGGCTTTCTTT
CDR3: CSASPSSVLAFF
J: TRBJ1-1
V: TRBV20-1
size: few
D: NA

DNA: TGTGCCAGCAGCTTAGTAGTTGGGGGACCCTACAATGAGCAGTTCTTC
CDR3: CASSLVVGGPYNEQFF
J: TRBJ2-1
V: TRBV13
size: NA
D: NA

DNA: TGCAGTGCTAGACGGACGGAGAGAGGCATGAACACTGAAGCTTTCTTT
CDR3: CSARRTERGMNTEAFF
J: TRBJ1-1
V: TRBV20-1
size: NA
D: NA

DNA: TGTGCCAGCAGCTTAGCGACCTGGTACCAAGAGACCCAGTACTTC
CDR3: CASSLATWYQETQYF
J: TRBJ2-5
V: TRBV7-2
size: many
D: NA

DNA: TGTGCCAGCAGCTCTCGGGACGTCTTCTACAATGAGCAGTTCTTC
CDR3: CASSSRDVFYNEQFF
J: TRBJ2-1
V: TRBV7-2
size: many
D: NA

DNA: TGCAGTGCCGTCTCCTCCACCGGGGAGCTGTTTTTT
CDR3: CSAVSSTGELFF
J: TRBJ2-2
V: TRBV20-1
size: many
D: NA

DNA: TGTGCCAGCAGCGGACAATATATGGGGGACCTTAATGAAAAACTGTTTTTT
CDR3: CASSGQYMGDLNEKLFF
J: TRBJ1-4
V: TRBV6-4
size: few
D: NA

DNA: TGTGCCAGCAGTTATTCTCACAGGAACTCCTACGAGCAGTACTTC
CDR3: CASSYSHRNSYEQYF
J: TRBJ2-7
V: TRBV6-6
size: few
D: NA

DNA: TGTGCCAGCAGCTTAGCCGGGACAGGGGGCTGGCAGCCCCAGCATTTT
CDR3: CASSLAGTGGWQPQHF
J: TRBJ1-5
V: TRBV7-2
size: many
D: TRBD1

DNA: TGTGCCAGCGGAACAGGAGATTCCCTCCACTTT
CDR3: CASGTGDSLHF
J: TRBJ1-6
V: TRBV13
size: NA
D: NA

DNA: TGTGCCAGCGCAGGGTCCATCACGGGAGATACGCAGTATTTT
CDR3: CASAGSITGDTQYF
J: TRBJ2-3
V: TRBV27
size: NA
D: NA

DNA: TGTGCCAGCAGCCCGGACAGGTTTAACTCCTACAATGAGCAGTTCTTC
CDR3: CASSPDRFNSYNEQFF
J: TRBJ2-1
V: TRBV7-9
size: few
D: TRBD1

DNA: TGTGCCAGCAGCTTTCCAGGGATTCGGACTGAAGCTTTCTTT
CDR3: CASSFPGIRTEAFF
J: TRBJ1-1
V: TRBV7-2
size: many
D: NA

DNA: TGTGCCAGCAGCCAAAAAACAGGGGACACCGGGGAGCTGTTTTTT
CDR3: CASSQKTGDTGELFF
J: TRBJ2-2
V: TRBV4-2
size: few
D: TRBD1

DNA: TGCGCCAGCAGCCAGGGACAGGTTTACTACGAGCAGTACTTC
CDR3: CASSQGQVYYEQYF
J: TRBJ2-7
V: TRBV4-1
size: NA
D: TRBD1

DNA: TGTGCCAGCACCCCTTTTCGCTCGCAGGACTATGGCTACACCTTC
CDR3: CASTPFRSQDYGYTF
J: TRBJ1-2
V: TRBV7-8
size: many
D: NA

DNA: TGTGCCAGCCTCGAACGAATGTACACTGAAGCTTTCTTT
CDR3: CASLERMYTEAFF
J: TRBJ1-1
V: TRBV7-6
size: many
D: NA